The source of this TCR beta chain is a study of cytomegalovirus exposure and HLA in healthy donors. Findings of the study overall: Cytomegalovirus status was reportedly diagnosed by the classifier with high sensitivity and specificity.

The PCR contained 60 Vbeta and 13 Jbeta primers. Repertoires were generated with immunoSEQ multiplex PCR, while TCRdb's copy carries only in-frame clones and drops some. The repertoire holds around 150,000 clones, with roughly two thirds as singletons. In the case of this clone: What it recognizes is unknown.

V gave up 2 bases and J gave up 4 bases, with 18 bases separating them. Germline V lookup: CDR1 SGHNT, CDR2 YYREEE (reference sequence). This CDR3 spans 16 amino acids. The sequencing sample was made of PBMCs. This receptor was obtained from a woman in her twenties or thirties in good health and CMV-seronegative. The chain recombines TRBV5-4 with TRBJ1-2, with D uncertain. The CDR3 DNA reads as TGTGCCAGCAGCTTTTTCGGAGGAGGGAGTATCTATGGCTACACCTTC. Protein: CASSFFGGGSIYGYTF.